The 6 T cell receptor beta chains reported below all come from one sample, sequenced in a study of a mutant IDH1 vaccine in newly diagnosed glioma. These receptors' antigens are unknown. The table came from immunoSEQ multiplex PCR; TCRdb's copy has only in-frame clones and leaves some out. This sample has about 64,000 clones, with approximately 85% found just once. Time point reported: week 23, last vaccination. Doses comprised 300 ug of mutant IDH1 20-mer peptide each, plus topical imiquimod. Sequencing was performed on PBMCs, taken from a glioma patient whose treatment included an IDH1 peptide vaccine. The source is a young man with glioma.

This chain uses TRBV5-8 with TRBJ1-4; D is uncertain. Per germline, CDR1 SGHTS and CDR2 YDEGEE. Trimming removed 5 bases at V and 8 bases at J, with 16 bases between. The CDR3 spans 14 residues. As DNA, the CDR3 is TGTGCCAGCAGGCGGTGGGTCGGCTTAGAAAAACTGTTTTTT. Protein product: CASRRWVGLEKLFF.

This chain joins TRBV5-1 and TRBJ2-5; D remains unclear. The V gene lost 4 bases and the J gene lost 5 bases, with 15 bases spanning the gap. The CDR3 is made up of 14 amino acids. The germline V gene encodes CDR1 SGHRS and CDR2 YFSETQ. Here the CDR3 reads CASSLPGPAETQYF. The CDR3 bases are TGCGCCAGCAGCCTGCCTGGGCCTGCGGAGACCCAGTACTTC.

The chain is built from TRBV6-5 and TRBJ2-7, with D perhaps matching TRBD2 (5 bases). Germline V gene sequence: CDR1 MNHEY, CDR2 SVGAGI. V was clipped by 5 bases and J by 7 bases, with 18 bases between them. This CDR3 is built from 14 residues. Here the CDR3 reads CASSGMDWVREQYF. DNA of the CDR3: TGTGCCAGCAGTGGGATGGACTGGGTACGGGAGCAGTACTTC.

The chain joins TRBV2 to TRBJ2-7, with D maybe TRBD1 (5 bases). The CDR3 is 16 residues long. V dropped 6 bases and J dropped 2 bases, with 20 bases sitting between them. Germline loops: CDR1 SNHLY, CDR2 FYNNEI. The CDR3 loop reads CASRNPRRQPPYEQYF. The CDR3 nucleotides are TGTGCCAGCAGGAACCCCCGGAGACAGCCTCCCTACGAGCAGTACTTC.

The chain has TRBV7-9 and TRBJ2-6; D remains unclear. There are 15 residues in the CDR3. Trimming left V 3 bases short and J 4 bases short, with 10 bases between. Germline V gene sequence: CDR1 SEHNR, CDR2 FQNEAQ (reference sequence). CDR3 sequence (DNA): TGTGCCAGCAGCTTTTACGGAGTCGGGGCCAACGTCCTGACTTTC. Protein product: CASSFYGVGANVLTF.

J is TRBJ1-2 and V is TRBV5-8; perhaps TRBD1 as D (6 bases). CDR3 size: 13 residues. Deletions cut 9 bases from V and 14 bases from J, with 26 bases between. Germline CDR1 reads SGHTS; CDR2 reads YDEGEE. The CDR3 is CATLGDTLIGWTF. Here the CDR3 DNA reads TGTGCCACCCTAGGGGACACCCTAATAGGGTGGACCTTC.